Sequencing of this TCR beta chain was carried out in a study of blood T cell repertoires in COVID-19. This CDR3 is 17 amino acids long. V lost 4 bases to trimming and J lost 6 bases; unmatched junction nucleotides: 12. Germline loops: CDR1 MDHEN, CDR2 SYDVKM. Only in-frame clones appear in the TCRdb table, and some are missing; sequencing was by immunoSEQ multiplex PCR. The sample comprises fewer than 300,000 clones, more than 80% of which are singletons, and approximately 1.2% rests with the top ten. Those enrolled, adults aged about 18 to 89 years, came from 24 US areas. The chain joins TRBV28 to TRBJ2-2, with TRBD2 matching over 9 bases. Material for sequencing was PBMCs or T cells enriched from blood (not recorded which). This clonotype was sampled from a woman in her 30s who had recovered from COVID-19. The CDR3 loop is CASSSPHGLALAGELFF. CDR3 DNA: TGTGCCAGCAGTTCTCCCCATGGACTAGCGTTGGCCGGGGAGCTGTTTTTT.